Listed below are T cell receptor beta chains from one sample, sequenced in a study of shared clonotypes between healthy human individuals. Data came from immunoSEQ multiplex PCR; TCRdb stores just in-frame clones and leaves some out. This table holds 550,000 to 750,000 clones, 92% found once. The sequenced sample consisted of naive CD8+ T cells sorted from blood. All receptors come from a man aged 25-40 years in good health. CDR3s include the opening cysteine and the closing phenylalanine or tryptophan. The D gene is left open where the match is weak. Expanded clones are given a class, and other clones once, few, many or no size at all.

d_gene	v_gene	j_gene	abundance	CDR3nt	CDR3aa
TRBD1	TRBV28	TRBJ2-2	.	TGTGCCAGCAGTCCCACAGGGGTTGGCGGGGAGCTGTTTTTT	CASSPTGVGGELFF
.	TRBV5-1	TRBJ2-3	.	TGCGCCAGCAGCTCGGACAGTGGTGTGACAGATACGCAGTATTTT	CASSSDSGVTDTQYF
TRBD1	TRBV6-1	TRBJ1-2	.	TGTGCCAGCCCCGGGCGACAGGGGGCGAACTATGGCTACACCTTC	CASPGRQGANYGYTF
TRBD2	TRBV7-9	TRBJ2-7	.	TGTGCCAGCAGCTTAGGGTGGGGGGGCTCCTACGAGCAGTACTTC	CASSLGWGGSYEQYF
.	TRBV5-6	TRBJ2-7	.	TGTGCCAGCGCGTGGAGCGCCGTCTCCTACGAGCAGTACTTC	CASAWSAVSYEQYF
TRBD2	TRBV2	TRBJ2-1	.	TGTGCCAGCAGTGAAACTAGCGGGAGTTTTAATGAGCAGTTCTTC	CASSETSGSFNEQFF
.	TRBV6-5	TRBJ2-5	.	TGTGCCAGCAGTTACGGCCCTAGGGTGCGAGAGACCCAGTACTTC	CASSYGPRVRETQYF
.	TRBV6-5	TRBJ1-3	.	TGTGCCAGCAGTTATTTCGCTGGAAACACCATATATTTT	CASSYFAGNTIYF
.	TRBV9	TRBJ2-7	.	TGTGCCAGCAGCGCCCGGCCAGGGGTTACAGACGAGCAGTACTTC	CASSARPGVTDEQYF
.	TRBV28	TRBJ2-1	.	TGTGCCAGCAAGCAGGGAAAGTTACACGATGAGCAGTTCTTC	CASKQGKLHDEQFF
.	TRBV9	TRBJ2-3	few	TGTGCCAGCAGCGTAGAAGGCAGCACAGATACGCAGTATTTT	CASSVEGSTDTQYF
.	TRBV7-9	TRBJ2-3	.	TGTGCCAGCAGCGGACCCCTAGCGATATCAGATACGCAGTATTTT	CASSGPLAISDTQYF
.	TRBV30	TRBJ1-5	few	TGTGCCTGGAGTCCCGGACAGCATAGCAATCAGCCCCAGCATTTT	CAWSPGQHSNQPQHF
TRBD1	TRBV27	TRBJ2-1	.	TGTGCCAGCAGTGTTGGGACAGGGGGCTTCAATGAGCAGTTCTTC	CASSVGTGGFNEQFF
.	TRBV2	TRBJ1-5	.	TGTGCCACCAGCTGGACAGCAGCTCAGCCCCAGCATTTT	CATSWTAAQPQHF
TRBD1	TRBV5-4	TRBJ2-3	.	TGTGCCAGCAGCCCAAAGACATGGGACAGAGCTTTAACAGATACGCAGTATTTT	CASSPKTWDRALTDTQYF
.	TRBV6-5	TRBJ1-4	.	TGTGCCAGCAGTTACTTCAGAGAAACTAATGAAAAACTGTTTTTT	CASSYFRETNEKLFF
TRBD1	TRBV4-1	TRBJ1-2	.	TGCGCCAGCAGCCATTACCCCGGGACAGGGTATGGCTACACCTTC	CASSHYPGTGYGYTF
.	TRBV2	TRBJ2-1	.	TGTGCCAGCAGCCCCGGACTCTCATACAATGAGCAGTTCTTC	CASSPGLSYNEQFF
TRBD1	TRBV28	TRBJ1-2	once	TGTGCCAGCAGTTTTCCGGACAGGAACTATGGCTACACCTTC	CASSFPDRNYGYTF
TRBD2	TRBV7-3	TRBJ2-3	.	TGTGCCAGCAGCTTAACATTAAGAGCGGGAGAGGTAGATACGCAGTATTTT	CASSLTLRAGEVDTQYF
TRBD1	TRBV14	TRBJ2-7	.	TGTGCCAGCAGCCAGGACAGGTACGAGCAGTACTTC	CASSQDRYEQYF
.	TRBV29-1	TRBJ2-7	.	TGCAGCGTTGTCTCACAGGGGATCGGGGGAGCTAGGTCCTACGAGCAGTACTTC	CSVVSQGIGGARSYEQYF
.	TRBV4-1	TRBJ2-7	.	TGCGCCAGCAGCCTCTACCTATCTACCTACGAGCAGTACTTC	CASSLYLSTYEQYF
TRBD1	TRBV29-1	TRBJ1-2	.	TGCAGCGGTTTAAAACCTATAGGGACAGCTAACTATGGCTACACCTTC	CSGLKPIGTANYGYTF
TRBD1	TRBV19	TRBJ2-7	.	TGTGCCGGTGAAGGGGGCGAGGAGCAGTACTTC	CAGEGGEEQYF
TRBD2	TRBV15	TRBJ2-2	.	TGTGCCACCGGGGCTAGCGGGAACACCGGGGAGCTGTTTTTT	CATGASGNTGELFF
.	TRBV5-4	TRBJ2-3	.	TGTGCCAGCAGCCACCGGGACTCTATCACAGATACGCAGTATTTT	CASSHRDSITDTQYF
TRBD1	TRBV6-1	TRBJ2-2	.	TGTGCCACCATAACCGGGACAGGAATCGGGGAGCTGTTTTTT	CATITGTGIGELFF
TRBD2	TRBV11-2	TRBJ2-2	once	TGTGCCAGCAGCTTAATACTAGCGGGTTGGGGGGAGCTGTTTTTT	CASSLILAGWGELFF
TRBD1	TRBV28	TRBJ2-6	.	TGTGCCAGCAGTCCGACAGGGGGCGCTGGGGCCAACGTCCTGACTTTC	CASSPTGGAGANVLTF
.	TRBV7-9	TRBJ2-7	.	TGTGCCAGCAGCTTAGATACGAGCAGGGGACTCTACGAGCAGTACTTC	CASSLDTSRGLYEQYF
TRBD2	TRBV7-9	TRBJ2-3	.	TGTGCCAGCAGCCTACTACTAGCGGAGGGAGGAGATACGCAGTATTTT	CASSLLLAEGGDTQYF
.	TRBV5-1	TRBJ1-2	.	TGCGCCAGCAGGTCGCCTGGAACCGAGGTCTATGGCTACACCTTC	CASRSPGTEVYGYTF
.	TRBV7-9	TRBJ2-5	.	TGTGCCAGCAGCTTGCGCGGTAGGGAGATACAAGAGACCCAGTACTTC	CASSLRGREIQETQYF
TRBD2	TRBV29-1	TRBJ2-1	.	TGCAGCGTTGAGGGGGGGAATGAGCAGTTCTTC	CSVEGGNEQFF
TRBD1	TRBV6-6	TRBJ2-1	.	TGTGCCAGCAGTTACTGGGGACAGGGTGGGAATGAGCAGTTCTTC	CASSYWGQGGNEQFF
.	TRBV18	TRBJ1-5	.	TGTGCCAGCTCCTCTTGGGAGGGGCTGAGGAGCAATCAGCCCCAGCATTTT	CASSSWEGLRSNQPQHF
.	TRBV29-1	TRBJ1-2	.	TGCAGCGTTGAAGATCGCAGGGAGGAGGACTATGGCTACACCTTC	CSVEDRREEDYGYTF
.	TRBV11-1	TRBJ2-5	.	TGTGCCAGCAGCGAGAGACGCTCCCCAATGGGGACCCAGTACTTC	CASSERRSPMGTQYF
.	TRBV15	TRBJ2-2	.	TGTGCCACCAGCAGAGATCGTCCCGGGGAGCTGTTTTTT	CATSRDRPGELFF
TRBD2	TRBV6-1	TRBJ2-1	.	TGTGCCAGCAGTGAGACTAGCGGATACAATGAGCAGTTCTTC	CASSETSGYNEQFF
.	TRBV2	TRBJ1-2	few	TGTGCCAGCAGAGGGAAAATCTATGGCTACACCTTC	CASRGKIYGYTF
TRBD2	TRBV11-3	TRBJ2-1	.	TGTGCCAGCAGTCAATGGACTAGCGGGAGCAATGAGCAGTTCTTC	CASSQWTSGSNEQFF
TRBD2	TRBV2	TRBJ2-7	.	TGTGCCAGCAGTGAAACCGGCGGGAGTTACGAGCAGTACTTC	CASSETGGSYEQYF